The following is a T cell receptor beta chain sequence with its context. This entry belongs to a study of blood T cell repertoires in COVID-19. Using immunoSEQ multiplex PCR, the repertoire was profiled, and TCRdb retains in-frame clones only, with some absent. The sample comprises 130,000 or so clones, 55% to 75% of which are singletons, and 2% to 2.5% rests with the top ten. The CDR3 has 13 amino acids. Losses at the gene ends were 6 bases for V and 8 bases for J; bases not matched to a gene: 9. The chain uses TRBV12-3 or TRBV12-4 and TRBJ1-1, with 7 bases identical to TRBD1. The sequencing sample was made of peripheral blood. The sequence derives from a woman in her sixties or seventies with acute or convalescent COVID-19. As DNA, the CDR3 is TGTGCCAGCAGCTCCCTGGGACAGACGGAAGCTTTCTTT. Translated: CASSSLGQTEAFF.